This TCR beta chain was profiled in a study of beta chain features in type 1 diabetes (dated by TCRdb to 2016 to 2019). About the full investigation: Mean age, gender distribution, total cell number and subset yield were not different between patients and healthy donors. A total of about 100,000,000 sorted cells were examined across all samples, and RNA yield correlated strongly with the number of cells per subset. In the study, recently diagnosed type 1 diabetes patients and matched healthy donors were compared on the TCRB repertoires of their sorted circulating CD4+ T cell subsets. Regulatory and stem cell-like memory subsets were isolated from only 8 patients and roughly eight healthy donors, whereas naive and central memory subsets came from all 30 or so donors.

Measured from the cysteine to the phenylalanine, the CDR3 is 13 residues long. The CDR3 DNA has 39 bases and is translated from base 1. CDR1 and CDR2 (SGHKS, YYEKEE) derive from the germline V gene (reference sequence). Between the V and J ends, shortened by 3 bases and 5 bases respectively, the junction contains 11 bases. A single peripheral blood draw of 90 to 150 mL on average was collected from each donor into heparinised tubes. Using a panel that included CD45RO, CCR7, CD25, CD127, CD95 and CD27, naive, central memory, regulatory and stem cell-like memory CD4+ T cells were sorted on a BD FACSAria II. Purity was above 98% for every sorted population. Right away, PBMCs were isolated by Lymphoprep density gradient centrifugation and were stained directly, with no culture step. Samples were stained and sorted in pairs, with one healthy donor and one patient per experiment, so that batch effects were minimized.

The High Capacity cDNA Reverse Transcription Kit was used to reverse transcribe all of the isolated RNA, meaning that expressed TCRB transcripts were what got sequenced. Naive, central memory and regulatory T cell samples underwent deep immunoSEQ sequencing, averaging approximately 3.3 million total reads per sample. Sorted cells were lysed in RLT buffer and RNA was extracted with DNase-treated RNeasy Micro or Mini kits, depending on cell number. To prevent cross-contamination, each cell subset was processed individually, whereas patient and healthy donor samples were processed jointly. The immunoSEQ multiplex PCR was used to amplify TCRB sequences from cDNA, generating 87-bp fragments that spanned the CDR3 region. Sequencing of the amplicons was done on the Illumina HiSeq platform. The paper's data handling went like this. PCR bias was corrected computationally using synthetic template baselines, and reads within Hamming distance 2 were collapsed, with unmergeable singletons discarded. Reads were aligned against IMGT to assign V, D and J genes, CDR3 length and insertions or deletions at six rearrangement sites. Clonotype counts were normalized to sorted cell number within each subset before computing true diversity and Gini coefficients with the tcR R package. The overlap coefficient, calculated on TCRB nucleotide sequences, was used to quantify repertoire sharing. Held by TCRdb, this immuneACCESS table contains in-frame sequences only and omits some clones. Under half of the omission traces to an unresolved V gene where checked; the cause of the rest is unknown. The D gene and trimming were derived from the DNA, and the V and J assignments and clone size from that table. In this sample the table shows approximately 150,000 clones, 7% to 10% of which occur a single time. The ten top clones hold around 0.75% of the sample.

This clone was seen a handful of times. Its antigen remains undetermined. Per-base qualities were not stored, and no clone one base away is much larger. What the study reported, not specific to this receptor: A moderate but significant shortening of TCRB CDR3 length was observed in type 1 diabetes patients in all four CD4+ subsets. Only small numbers of individuals were included in the HLA sub-analyses, which left unresolved whether HLA type had any influence on TCRB rearrangement. Shorter templates might be favored by PCR, yet because patient and control samples were amplified and corrected together, any such skew would affect both groups equally. At VDJ recombination sites, patients with type 1 diabetes made fewer insertions and deleted more nucleotides, a pattern implying thymic rearrangement abnormalities. Because cDNA rather than genomic DNA was sequenced, highly expressing activated cells could have been over-represented, although no difference in activation and CD3 levels was found between groups. Naive, central memory and regulatory TCRB repertoires appeared to be more similar among patients than among healthy donors.

The chain links TRBV5-5 with TRBJ1-2; no confident D gene assignment can be made. The origin of this receptor is a man aged 30-40 years with type 1 diabetes. The sample comprised central memory CD4+ T cells from blood. The CDR3 protein sequence reads: CASSSGAEYGYTF. The bases read TGTGCCAGCAGCTCCGGTGCTGAGTATGGCTACACCTTC.